Reported below is one T cell receptor (beta chain). The CDR3 sequence is 16 residues long. Trimming shortened V by 6 bases and J by 6 bases, and 21 bases separated the two germline ends. CDR1 MDHEN and CDR2 SYDVKM come from the germline V gene. These data are taken from a study of blood T cell repertoires in COVID-19. Study as a whole: Some COVID-19 samples were acute and others convalescent; all came from the United States, Italy and Spain.

Profiled with immunoSEQ multiplex PCR; TCRdb holds only in-frame clones, not every one. The sample holds approximately 190,000 clones, 65% to 90% seen once. The chain combines TRBV28 with TRBJ1-5, with a weak D call TRBD1 (6 bases). Source material: peripheral blood. This clonotype originated in an older man with acute or convalescent COVID-19. The CDR3 sequence: CASRRTTQGYGQPQHF. The CDR3 coding sequence is TGTGCCAGCAGGCGAACCACACAGGGTTATGGTCAGCCCCAGCATTTT.